The 10 T cell receptor beta chains below were found in one sample sequenced in a study of T cells and Merkel cell carcinoma outcomes. The assay was immunoSEQ multiplex PCR, and TCRdb's table has in-frame clones only and misses some. The sample holds about 19,000 clones, roughly 87% seen once. Sequencing was carried out using tumor tissue from Merkel cell carcinoma. These receptors all come from a human donor with Merkel cell carcinoma.

The V gene is TRBV29-1, the J gene TRBJ1-2, with D possibly matching TRBD1 (5 bases). The ends were cut back, 0 bases at V and 6 bases at J, with 11 bases in the middle. The CDR3 sequence is 13 residues long. Germline V lookup: CDR1 SQVTM, CDR2 ANQGSEA. The CDR3 sequence: CSVEDLGVDGYTF. CDR3 DNA sequence: TGCAGCGTTGAAGATCTAGGGGTGGATGGCTACACCTTC. Full variable domain (remainder filled in from reference TRBV29-1 and TRBJ1-2): SAVISQKPSRDICQRGTSLTIQCQVDSQVTMMFWYRQQPGQSLTLIATANQGSEATYESGFVIDKFPISRPNLTFSTLTVSNMSPEDSSIYLCSVEDLGVDGYTFGSGTRLTVV.

V usage is TRBV2 and J usage is TRBJ2-6; D is undetermined. There are 14 residues in the CDR3. Trimming stripped 9 bases from V and 4 bases from J, with 13 bases between. CDR1 is SNHLY, CDR2 FYNNEI, per germline. This chain's CDR3 is CASDGPAGANVLTF. CDR3 nucleotide sequence: TGTGCCAGTGACGGCCCGGCCGGGGCCAACGTCCTGACTTTC.

With respect to this clone: The junction differs from germline at one of its ends, possibly a read error. The chain joins TRBV7-8 to TRBJ2-3; no clear D gene. Germline V gene data show CDR1 as SGHVS and CDR2 as FQNEAQ. The CDR3 sequence is 12 residues long. In DNA, the CDR3 is TGTGCCAGCAGCTTAGATAGCCTACCGCGGCATTTT. It yields the protein CASSLDSLPRHF. Full variable domain (missing parts from reference TRBV7-8 and TRBJ2-3): GAGVSQSPRYKVAKRGQDVALRCDPISGHVSLFWYQQALGQGPEFLTYFQNEAQLDKSGLPSDRFFAERPEGSVSTLKIQRTQQEDSAVYLCASSLDSLPRHFGPGTRLTVL.

The chain carries TRBV27 and TRBJ1-2; 8 nucleotides match TRBD1. After removal of 5 bases from V and 8 bases from J, the junction contained 16 bases not matched to a gene. CDR3 size: 16 residues. Per the germline V gene, CDR1 is MNHEY and CDR2 is SMNVEV (reference sequence). The CDR3 region has the DNA TGTGCCAGCAGTCCCGAGGACAGGGCGCGACTAGGCGGCTACACCTTC. Amino acids: CASSPEDRARLGGYTF.

The chain couples TRBV9 to TRBJ2-5; D perhaps matches TRBD2 (6 bases). The CDR3 has 15 residues. CDR1 and CDR2 (germline): SGDLS, YYNGEE. V gave up 1 base and J gave up 4 bases, with 14 bases separating them. CDR3 sequence reads: CASSVTGVSRETQYF. Here the CDR3 DNA reads TGTGCCAGCAGCGTAACGGGGGTGTCTCGAGAGACCCAGTACTTC.

The chain uses TRBV6-4 and TRBJ1-6, with 8 bases that match TRBD1. This CDR3 comprises 14 residues. The trim removed 4 bases at V and 9 bases at J, leaving 5 bases unmatched. The germline V gene has CDR1 MRHNA and CDR2 SNTAGT. DNA for the CDR3: TGTGCCAGCAGTGCCGACAGGGGAGTTTCACCCCTCCACTTT. It translates to CASSADRGVSPLHF.

J is TRBJ2-2 and V is TRBV11-2; D is unclear. CDR1 is SGHAT and CDR2 is FQNNGV in the germline V gene. Trimming left V 5 bases short and J 2 bases short, with 6 bases between. The CDR3 loop spans 13 amino acids. Here the CDR3 reads CASSPPNTGELFF. Here the CDR3 DNA reads TGTGCCAGCAGCCCCCCTAACACCGGGGAGCTGTTTTTT.

CDR3 DNA sequence: TGTGCCATCACCTCCCCGGGTAGGAACACTGAAGCTTTCTTT. Translating it yields CAITSPGRNTEAFF. The chain carries TRBV10-3 and TRBJ1-1; D is uncertain. This CDR3 is 14 amino acids long. Germline V lookup: CDR1 ENHRY, CDR2 SYGVKD. The ends were cut back, 7 bases at V and 1 base at J, with 13 bases in the middle.

The chain is built from TRBV27 and TRBJ2-1, with D possibly matching TRBD2 (5 bases). The CDR3 has 14 residues. The germline CDR1 and CDR2 sequences are MNHEY and SMNVEV (reference sequence). The germline V and J ends were trimmed by 2 bases and 8 bases, with 13 bases remaining between them. CDR3 sequence: CASSLGGGVDEQFF. Written as DNA, the CDR3 is TGTGCCAGCAGTTTAGGAGGTGGGGTCGATGAGCAGTTCTTC.

The V gene is TRBV27, the J gene TRBJ1-2; 7 bases align to TRBD1. J gave up 5 bases and V 5 bases, and 2 bases lay outside the gene matches. The CDR3 loop spans 12 amino acids. From germline, CDR1 is MNHEY and CDR2 SMNVEV (reference sequence). For the CDR3, the DNA is TGTGCCAGCAGTCCCAGGGGGTATGGCTACACCTTC. As protein: CASSPRGYGYTF.